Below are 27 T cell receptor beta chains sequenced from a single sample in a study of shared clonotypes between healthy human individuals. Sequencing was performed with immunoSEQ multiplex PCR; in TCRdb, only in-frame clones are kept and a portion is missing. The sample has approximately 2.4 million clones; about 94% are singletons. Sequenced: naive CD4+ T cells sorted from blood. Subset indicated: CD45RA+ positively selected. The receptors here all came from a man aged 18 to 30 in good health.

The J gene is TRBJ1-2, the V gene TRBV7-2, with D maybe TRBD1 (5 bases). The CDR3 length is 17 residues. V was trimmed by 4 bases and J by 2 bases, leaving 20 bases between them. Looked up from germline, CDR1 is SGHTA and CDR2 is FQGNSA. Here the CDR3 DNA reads TGTGCCAGCAGCTCCCGTATGGGGACGGAGGAAAACTATGGCTACACCTTC. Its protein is CASSSRMGTEENYGYTF.

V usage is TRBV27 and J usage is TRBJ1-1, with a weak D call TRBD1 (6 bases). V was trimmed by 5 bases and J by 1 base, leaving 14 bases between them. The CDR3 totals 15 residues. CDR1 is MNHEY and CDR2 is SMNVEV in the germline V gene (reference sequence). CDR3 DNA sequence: TGTGCCAGCAGTCCCCTTTCGACAGGGAACACTGAAGCTTTCTTT. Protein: CASSPLSTGNTEAFF.

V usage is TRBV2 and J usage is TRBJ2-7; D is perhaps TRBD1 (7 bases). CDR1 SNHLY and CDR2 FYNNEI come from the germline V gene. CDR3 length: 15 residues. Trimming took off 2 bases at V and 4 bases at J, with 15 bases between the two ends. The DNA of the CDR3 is TGTGCCAGCAGTGAATTGGGCAGGGGGGTTTACGAGCAGTACTTC. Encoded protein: CASSELGRGVYEQYF.

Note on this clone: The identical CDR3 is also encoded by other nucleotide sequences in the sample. The CDR3 bases are TGTGCCAGTAGTATATTGGGAGGAGGCTACACCTTC. It yields the protein CASSILGGGYTF. V gene TRBV19 combines with J gene TRBJ1-2; D gene uncertain. V was trimmed by 2 bases and J by 8 bases, leaving 9 bases between them. Germline V gene data show CDR1 as LNHDA and CDR2 as SQIVND (reference sequence). This CDR3 is 12 amino acids long.

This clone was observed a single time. The CDR3 sequence is CASSLGPSGYSYEQYF. The CDR3 DNA follows: TGTGCCAGCAGCTTGGGTCCTAGCGGGTACTCCTACGAGCAGTACTTC. The chain uses TRBV5-6 and TRBJ2-7, with 8 bases that match TRBD2. Germline CDR1 is SGHDT and CDR2 is YYEEEE. V lost 0 bases, J lost 0 bases, and 5 bases stayed unmatched. The CDR3 runs to 16 residues.

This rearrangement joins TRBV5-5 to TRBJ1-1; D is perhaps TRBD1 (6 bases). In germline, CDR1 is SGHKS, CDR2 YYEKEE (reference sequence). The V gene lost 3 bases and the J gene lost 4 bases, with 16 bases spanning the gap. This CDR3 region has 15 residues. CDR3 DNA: TGTGCCAGCAGCTGGGGACATGACGGCAGCACTGAAGCTTTCTTT. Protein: CASSWGHDGSTEAFF.

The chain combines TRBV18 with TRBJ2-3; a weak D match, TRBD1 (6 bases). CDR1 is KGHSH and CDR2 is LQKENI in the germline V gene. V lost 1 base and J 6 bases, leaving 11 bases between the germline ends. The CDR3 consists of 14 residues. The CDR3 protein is CASSPHPGEDTQYF. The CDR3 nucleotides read TGTGCCAGCTCACCACATCCAGGGGAGGATACGCAGTATTTT.

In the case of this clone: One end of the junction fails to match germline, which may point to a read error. The CDR3 DNA reads as TGTGCCAGCAGTTACACTCTGAACACCGAAGCTTTCTTT. Protein: CASSYTLNTEAFF. The V gene is TRBV6-6, the J gene TRBJ1-1; no reliable D call. The CDR3 contains 13 residues. CDR1 is MNHNY, CDR2 SVGAGI, per germline (reference sequence).

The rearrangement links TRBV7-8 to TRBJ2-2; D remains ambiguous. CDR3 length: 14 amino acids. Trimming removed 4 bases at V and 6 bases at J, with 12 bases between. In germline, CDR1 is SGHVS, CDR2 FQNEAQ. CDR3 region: CASSYSRVSGELFF. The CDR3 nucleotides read TGTGCCAGCAGCTACAGTCGGGTCTCCGGGGAGCTGTTTTTT.

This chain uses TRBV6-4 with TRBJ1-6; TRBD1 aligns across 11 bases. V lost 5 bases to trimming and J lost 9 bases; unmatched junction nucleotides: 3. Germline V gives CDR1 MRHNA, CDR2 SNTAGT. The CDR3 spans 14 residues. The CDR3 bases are TGTGCCAGCAGTAAAGGGACAGGGGGTTCACCCCTCCACTTT. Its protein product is CASSKGTGGSPLHF.

The CDR3 protein is CASSPKGHDFYTF. The CDR3 nucleotides read TGTGCCAGCAGTCCGAAGGGACATGATTTCTACACCTTC. The chain recombines TRBV5-4 with TRBJ1-2, with D maybe TRBD1 (6 bases). V was pared by 5 bases and J by 10 bases, with 18 bases between. CDR3 size: 13 residues. Germline loops: CDR1 SGHNT, CDR2 YYREEE (reference sequence). Using reference TRBV5-4 and TRBJ1-2 for the parts outside the CDR3, the full variable domain is ETGVTQSPTHLIKTRGQQVTLRCSSQSGHNTVSWYQQALGQGPQFIFQYYREEENGRGNFPPRFSGLQFPNYSSELNVNALELDDSALYLCASSPKGHDFYTFGSGTRLTVV.

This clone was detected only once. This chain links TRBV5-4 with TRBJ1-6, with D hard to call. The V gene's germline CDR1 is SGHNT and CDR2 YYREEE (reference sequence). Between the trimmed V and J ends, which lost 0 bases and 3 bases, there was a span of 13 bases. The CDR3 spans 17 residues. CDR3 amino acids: CASSLAKTGNYNSPLHF. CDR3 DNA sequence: TGTGCCAGCAGCTTGGCCAAGACGGGCAACTATAATTCACCCCTCCACTTT.

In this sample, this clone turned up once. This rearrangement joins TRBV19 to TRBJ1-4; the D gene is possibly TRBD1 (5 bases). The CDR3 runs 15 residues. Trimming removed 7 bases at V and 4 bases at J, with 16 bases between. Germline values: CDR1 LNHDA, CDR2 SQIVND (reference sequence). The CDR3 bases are TGTGCCAGTAAAGACGGGGCAGCTAATAATGAAAAACTGTTTTTT. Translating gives CASKDGAANNEKLFF.

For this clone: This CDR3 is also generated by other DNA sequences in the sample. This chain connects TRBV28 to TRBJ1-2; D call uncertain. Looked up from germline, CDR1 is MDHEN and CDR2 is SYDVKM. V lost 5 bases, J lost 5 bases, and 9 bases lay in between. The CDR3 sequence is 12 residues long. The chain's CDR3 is CASSIGEYGYTF. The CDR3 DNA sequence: TGTGCCAGCAGTATTGGGGAGTATGGCTACACCTTC.

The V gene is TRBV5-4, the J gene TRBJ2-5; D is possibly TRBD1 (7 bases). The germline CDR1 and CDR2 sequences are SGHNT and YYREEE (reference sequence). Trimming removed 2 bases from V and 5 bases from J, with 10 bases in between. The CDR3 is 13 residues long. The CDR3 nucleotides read TGTGCCAGCAGCTTCGCAGGGGGGGAGACCCAGTACTTC. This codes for CASSFAGGETQYF. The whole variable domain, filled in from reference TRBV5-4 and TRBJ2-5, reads ETGVTQSPTHLIKTRGQQVTLRCSSQSGHNTVSWYQQALGQGPQFIFQYYREEENGRGNFPPRFSGLQFPNYSSELNVNALELDDSALYLCASSFAGGETQYFGPGTRLLVL.

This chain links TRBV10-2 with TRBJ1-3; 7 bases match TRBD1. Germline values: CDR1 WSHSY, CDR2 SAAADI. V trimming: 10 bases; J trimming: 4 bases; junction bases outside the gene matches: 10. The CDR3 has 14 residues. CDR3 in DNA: TGCGCCACCCTCGGGCAGGGGGAAGGAAACACCATATATTTT. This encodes CATLGQGEGNTIYF.

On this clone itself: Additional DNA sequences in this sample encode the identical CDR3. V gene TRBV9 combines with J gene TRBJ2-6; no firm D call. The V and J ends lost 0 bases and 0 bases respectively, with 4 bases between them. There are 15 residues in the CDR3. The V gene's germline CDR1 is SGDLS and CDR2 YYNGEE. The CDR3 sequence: CASSVGDSGANVLTF. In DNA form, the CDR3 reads TGTGCCAGCAGCGTAGGCGACTCTGGGGCCAACGTCCTGACTTTC.

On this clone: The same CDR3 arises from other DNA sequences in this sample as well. CDR3 coding DNA: TGTGCCAGCTCACAATCCCAAGAGACCCAGTACTTC. This sequence encodes CASSQSQETQYF. This sequence joins TRBV18 and TRBJ2-5; D gene uncertain. The germline CDR1 and CDR2 sequences are KGHSH and LQKENI. CDR3 length equals 12 residues. V was trimmed by 4 bases and J by 1 base, leaving 4 bases between them.

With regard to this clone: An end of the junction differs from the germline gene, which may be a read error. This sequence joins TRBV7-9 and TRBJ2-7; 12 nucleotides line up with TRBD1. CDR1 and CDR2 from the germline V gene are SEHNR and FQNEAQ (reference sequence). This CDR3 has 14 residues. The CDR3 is CASSFTGTGGVKDF. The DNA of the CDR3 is TGTGCCAGCAGCTTCACCGGGACAGGGGGCGTCAAGGACTTC.

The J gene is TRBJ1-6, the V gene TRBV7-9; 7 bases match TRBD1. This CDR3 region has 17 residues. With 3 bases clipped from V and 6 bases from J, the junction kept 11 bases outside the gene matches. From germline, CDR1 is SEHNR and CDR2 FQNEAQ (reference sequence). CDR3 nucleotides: TGTGCCAGCAGCTTCGAGGACAGGTTTGGAATTAATTCACCCCTCCACTTT. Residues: CASSFEDRFGINSPLHF.

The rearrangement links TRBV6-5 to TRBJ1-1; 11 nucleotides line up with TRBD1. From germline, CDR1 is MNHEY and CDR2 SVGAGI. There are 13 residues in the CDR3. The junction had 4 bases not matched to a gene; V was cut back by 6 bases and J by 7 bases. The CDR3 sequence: CASRRTGGNEAFF. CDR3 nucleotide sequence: TGTGCCAGCAGGAGGACAGGGGGCAATGAAGCTTTCTTT.

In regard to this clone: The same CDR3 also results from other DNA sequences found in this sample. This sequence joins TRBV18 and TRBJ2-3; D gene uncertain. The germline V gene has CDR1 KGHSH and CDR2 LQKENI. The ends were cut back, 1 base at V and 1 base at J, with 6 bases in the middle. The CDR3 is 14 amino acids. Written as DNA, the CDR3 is TGTGCCAGCTCACCACTAGCCGGCACAGATACGCAGTATTTT. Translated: CASSPLAGTDTQYF.

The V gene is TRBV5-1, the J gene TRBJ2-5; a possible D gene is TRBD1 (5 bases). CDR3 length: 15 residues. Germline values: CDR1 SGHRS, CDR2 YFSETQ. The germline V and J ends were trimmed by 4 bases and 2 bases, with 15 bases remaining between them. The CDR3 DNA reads TGCGCCAGCAGCCAGACCACAAGGGGTCAAGAGACCCAGTACTTC. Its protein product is CASSQTTRGQETQYF. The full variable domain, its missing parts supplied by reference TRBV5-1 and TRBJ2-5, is KAGVTQTPRYLIKTRGQQVTLSCSPISGHRSVSWYQQTPGQGLQFLFEYFSETQRNKGNFPGRFSGRQFSNSRSEMNVSTLELGDSALYLCASSQTTRGQETQYFGPGTRLLVL.

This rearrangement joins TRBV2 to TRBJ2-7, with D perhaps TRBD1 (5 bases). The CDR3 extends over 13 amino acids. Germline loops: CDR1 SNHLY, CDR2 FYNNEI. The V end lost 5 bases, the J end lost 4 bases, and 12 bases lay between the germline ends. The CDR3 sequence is CASSPNDRYEQYF. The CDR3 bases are TGTGCCAGCAGTCCGAACGACAGATACGAGCAGTACTTC.

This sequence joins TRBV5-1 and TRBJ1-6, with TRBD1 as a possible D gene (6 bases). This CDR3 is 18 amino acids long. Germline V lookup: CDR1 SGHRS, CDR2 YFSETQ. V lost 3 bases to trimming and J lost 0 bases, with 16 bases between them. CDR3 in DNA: TGCGCCAGCAGCTCGGGGGCAGGGGCGGCCTCCTATAATTCACCCCTCCACTTT. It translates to CASSSGAGAASYNSPLHF. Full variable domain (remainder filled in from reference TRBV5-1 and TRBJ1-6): KAGVTQTPRYLIKTRGQQVTLSCSPISGHRSVSWYQQTPGQGLQFLFEYFSETQRNKGNFPGRFSGRQFSNSRSEMNVSTLELGDSALYLCASSSGAGAASYNSPLHFGNGTRLTVT.

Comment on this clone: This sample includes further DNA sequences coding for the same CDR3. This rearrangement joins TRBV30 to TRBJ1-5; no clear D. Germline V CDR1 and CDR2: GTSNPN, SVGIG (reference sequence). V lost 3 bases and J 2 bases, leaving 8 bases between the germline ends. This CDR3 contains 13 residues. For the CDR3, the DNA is TGTGCCTGGAGCCCTAGGGGCAATCAGCCCCAGCATTTT. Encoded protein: CAWSPRGNQPQHF.

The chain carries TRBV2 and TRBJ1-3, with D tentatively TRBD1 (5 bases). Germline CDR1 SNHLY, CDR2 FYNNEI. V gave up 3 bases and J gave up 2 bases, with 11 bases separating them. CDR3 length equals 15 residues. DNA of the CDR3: TGTGCCAGCAGTGAGCAGGGAGAGGCTGGAAACACCATATATTTT. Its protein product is CASSEQGEAGNTIYF.